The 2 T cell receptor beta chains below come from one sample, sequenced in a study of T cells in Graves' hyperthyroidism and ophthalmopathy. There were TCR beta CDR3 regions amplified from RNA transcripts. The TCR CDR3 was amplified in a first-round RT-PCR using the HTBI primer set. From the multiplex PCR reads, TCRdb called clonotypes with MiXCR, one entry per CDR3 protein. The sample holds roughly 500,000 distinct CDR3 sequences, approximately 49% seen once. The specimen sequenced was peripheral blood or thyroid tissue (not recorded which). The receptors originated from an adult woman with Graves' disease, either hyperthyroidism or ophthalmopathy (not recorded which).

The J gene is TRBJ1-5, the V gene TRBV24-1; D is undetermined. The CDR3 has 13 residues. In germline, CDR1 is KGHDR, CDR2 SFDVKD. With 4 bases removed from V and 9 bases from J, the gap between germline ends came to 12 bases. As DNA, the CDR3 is TGTGCCACCAGTGAAGACGCTATCCGGCCCCAGCATTTT. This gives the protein CATSEDAIRPQHF.

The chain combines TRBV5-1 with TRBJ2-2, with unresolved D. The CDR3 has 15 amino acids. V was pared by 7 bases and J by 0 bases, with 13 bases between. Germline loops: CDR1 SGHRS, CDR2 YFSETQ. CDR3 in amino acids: CASLRLPANTGELFF. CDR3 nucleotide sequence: TGCGCCAGCCTCCGCCTTCCCGCGAACACCGGGGAGCTGTTTTTT.